These 3 T cell receptor beta chains share one sample of origin, sequenced in a study of blood T cell repertoires in COVID-19. The table came from immunoSEQ multiplex PCR; TCRdb's copy has only in-frame clones and leaves some out. The repertoire includes just over 50,000 clones, less than 90% of them detected once, and 15% sits in the top ten. Material: peripheral blood. The receptors were sampled from a human donor with active COVID-19. The donor label of this sample is uncertain.

The chain couples TRBV7-8 to TRBJ2-7, with no clear D. Trimming shortened V by 0 bases and J by 7 bases, and 13 bases separated the two germline ends. Looked up from germline, CDR1 is SGHVS and CDR2 is FQNEAQ. The CDR3 consists of 14 residues. CDR3 residues: CASSLAEIPIEQYF. The CDR3, as DNA: TGTGCCAGCAGCTTAGCCGAGATCCCTATTGAGCAGTACTTC.

The V call is TRBV6-5, the J call TRBJ2-3, with D hard to call. This CDR3 is 15 amino acids long. The ends were cut back, 2 bases at V and 0 bases at J, with 9 bases in the middle. CDR1 is MNHEY, CDR2 SVGAGI, per germline. This CDR3 reads CASSYSQTSTDTQYF. CDR3 nucleotides: TGTGCCAGCAGTTACAGTCAAACTAGCACAGATACGCAGTATTTT.

Points on this clone: One end of the junction fails to match germline, which may point to a read error. The chain employs TRBV7-7 and TRBJ1-1, with D hard to call. Germline V gene lookup returns CDR1 SSHAT and CDR2 FNYEAQ (reference sequence). The CDR3 length is 13 residues. The CDR3 bases are TGTGCTAGCAGCATAACAAGAAACACTGAAGCTTTCTTT. The encoded protein is CASSITRNTEAFF.